Detailed here is one T cell receptor (beta chain). Its specificity is unknown. CDR3 size: 14 residues. The V end lost 6 bases, the J end lost 4 bases, and 13 bases lay between the germline ends. This sample was included in a study of T-cell reconstitution after alpha-beta-depleted transplantation in children. General study findings and limits: T-cell counts and diversity at one year post-transplant came mainly from newly produced T cells.

A TCRbeta library incorporating unique molecular identifiers was prepared. Via MiXCR, TCRdb re-called the PCR reads, giving one row per CDR3 protein. Of some 87,000 distinct CDR3 sequences listed, 15% to 18% are singletons. The sequences come from PBMCs, mostly from graft donor cells, collected 180 days after TCRalphabeta/CD19-depleted stem cell transplant. The origin of this receptor is a male patient between 2 and 10 years old who had a stem cell transplant for acute lymphoblastic leukemia, so the T cells may come from the graft donor. The V call is TRBV12-3 or TRBV12-4, the J call TRBJ1-3; weak D call: TRBD1 (6 bases). The DNA of the CDR3 is TGTGCCAGCAGCCGCCGGGACAAGGGAAACACCATATATTTT. Translation: CASSRRDKGNTIYF.